This is a list of T cell receptor beta chains from one sample in a study of response to subunit inactivated influenza vaccine. From the RT-PCR reads, TCRdb called clonotypes with MiXCR, one entry per CDR3 protein. This table has 450,000 to 700,000 distinct CDR3 sequences, 14% appearing once. The sample consisted of PBMCs from blood, taken roughly 12 days after vaccination. These receptors originate from a man aged 50-60 years who received an inactivated influenza vaccine. Both conserved end residues are part of each CDR3. Fields, in order: D gene, V gene, J gene, clone size, CDR3 protein, CDR3 DNA. The D gene is left open where the match is weak. The size field is filled for only some rows; it gives once, few, many or a size class.

d_gene: NA
v_gene: TRBV4-1
j_gene: TRBJ1-6
abundance: many
CDR3aa: CASSQGLWPLHF
CDR3nt: TGCGCCAGCAGCCAAGGCCTCTGGCCCCTCCACTTT

d_gene: NA
v_gene: TRBV7-2
j_gene: TRBJ2-1
abundance: NA
CDR3aa: CASSLAGTRGHEQFF
CDR3nt: TGTGCCAGCAGCTTAGCCGGGACTCGGGGTCATGAGCAGTTCTTC

d_gene: TRBD1
v_gene: TRBV24-1
j_gene: TRBJ2-1
abundance: NA
CDR3aa: CATSDLTGAGYNEQFF
CDR3nt: TGTGCCACCAGTGATTTGACAGGGGCGGGCTACAATGAGCAGTTCTTC

d_gene: NA
v_gene: TRBV4-3
j_gene: TRBJ1-5
abundance: few
CDR3aa: CASSQGVGAEDQPQHF
CDR3nt: TGCGCCAGCAGCCAGGGTGTGGGGGCGGAAGATCAGCCCCAGCATTTT

d_gene: NA
v_gene: TRBV20-1
j_gene: TRBJ1-5
abundance: few
CDR3aa: CSHGDVLGQPQHF
CDR3nt: TGCAGTCATGGGGACGTCCTGGGGCAGCCCCAGCATTTT

d_gene: TRBD2
v_gene: TRBV15
j_gene: TRBJ2-3
abundance: NA
CDR3aa: CATSRGGGKTDTQYF
CDR3nt: TGTGCCACCAGCAGGGGGGGGGGTAAGACAGATACGCAGTATTTT

d_gene: TRBD1
v_gene: TRBV12-3/TRBV12-4
j_gene: TRBJ2-5
abundance: NA
CDR3aa: CASSETGVGETQYF
CDR3nt: TGTGCCAGCAGTGAGACAGGGGTTGGAGAGACCCAGTACTTC

d_gene: TRBD2
v_gene: TRBV7-2
j_gene: TRBJ2-5
abundance: NA
CDR3aa: CASSPGGGQKTQYF
CDR3nt: TGTGCCAGCAGCCCGGGCGGGGGGCAGAAGACCCAGTACTTC

d_gene: TRBD1
v_gene: TRBV2
j_gene: TRBJ2-3
abundance: NA
CDR3aa: CASRPGTGDGSTQYF
CDR3nt: TGTGCCAGCAGGCCTGGGACAGGGGATGGTTCAACGCAGTATTTT

d_gene: NA
v_gene: TRBV4-3
j_gene: TRBJ2-7
abundance: many
CDR3aa: CASSQDGTGTKIYEQYF
CDR3nt: TGCGCCAGCAGCCAAGACGGGACCGGGACCAAGATTTACGAGCAGTACTTC

d_gene: NA
v_gene: TRBV9
j_gene: TRBJ2-5
abundance: NA
CDR3aa: CASSVDAPETQYF
CDR3nt: TGTGCCAGCAGCGTAGACGCGCCTGAGACCCAGTACTTC

d_gene: NA
v_gene: TRBV6-1
j_gene: TRBJ2-3
abundance: NA
CDR3aa: CASNRGFTDTQYF
CDR3nt: TGTGCCAGCAATCGCGGATTCACAGATACGCAGTATTTT

d_gene: TRBD2
v_gene: TRBV18
j_gene: TRBJ2-7
abundance: NA
CDR3aa: CASSPVAGPEQYF
CDR3nt: TGTGCCAGCTCCCCGGTAGCGGGTCCGGAGCAGTACTTC

d_gene: TRBD1
v_gene: TRBV5-1
j_gene: TRBJ1-2
abundance: many
CDR3aa: CASSTTDRGFYGYTF
CDR3nt: TGCGCCAGCAGCACTACGGACAGGGGTTTCTACGGCTACACCTTC

d_gene: NA
v_gene: TRBV5-6
j_gene: TRBJ2-5
abundance: NA
CDR3aa: CASSFRDTETQYF
CDR3nt: TGTGCCAGCAGCTTCCGGGACACCGAGACCCAGTACTTC

d_gene: TRBD1
v_gene: TRBV7-9
j_gene: TRBJ2-2
abundance: NA
CDR3aa: CASSDRDRGIGELFF
CDR3nt: TGTGCCAGCAGCGACCGGGACAGGGGAATCGGGGAGCTGTTTTTT

d_gene: NA
v_gene: TRBV6-1
j_gene: TRBJ2-6
abundance: NA
CDR3aa: CASSEALVSGANVLTF
CDR3nt: TGTGCCAGCAGTGAAGCGTTGGTTTCTGGGGCCAACGTCCTGACTTTC

d_gene: NA
v_gene: TRBV20-1
j_gene: TRBJ2-3
abundance: many
CDR3aa: CSASTGTLRGDTQYF
CDR3nt: TGCAGTGCCTCTACCGGGACTCTCAGGGGAGATACGCAGTATTTT

d_gene: TRBD1
v_gene: TRBV29-1
j_gene: TRBJ2-7
abundance: NA
CDR3aa: CSVGTGTINSYEQYF
CDR3nt: TGCAGCGTGGGGACAGGGACCATTAACTCCTACGAGCAGTACTTC

d_gene: TRBD1
v_gene: TRBV20-1
j_gene: TRBJ2-7
abundance: few
CDR3aa: CSARDLRRQGSYEQYF
CDR3nt: TGCAGTGCTAGAGATCTGAGGCGACAGGGCTCCTACGAGCAGTACTTC

d_gene: NA
v_gene: TRBV12-3/TRBV12-4
j_gene: TRBJ2-3
abundance: NA
CDR3aa: CASSLVGFKRSTDTQYF
CDR3nt: TGTGCCAGCAGTTTAGTAGGGTTTAAGCGGAGCACAGATACGCAGTATTTT

d_gene: NA
v_gene: TRBV7-6
j_gene: TRBJ2-1
abundance: few
CDR3aa: CASSPQRDYNEQFF
CDR3nt: TGTGCCAGCAGCCCCCAAAGAGACTACAATGAGCAGTTCTTC

d_gene: NA
v_gene: TRBV12-3/TRBV12-4
j_gene: TRBJ2-1
abundance: few
CDR3aa: CASSYGLSSYNEQFF
CDR3nt: TGTGCCAGCAGTTACGGGTTGAGCTCCTACAATGAGCAGTTCTTC

d_gene: NA
v_gene: TRBV7-3
j_gene: TRBJ2-1
abundance: NA
CDR3aa: CASSLKGGPQGTYNEQFF
CDR3nt: TGTGCCAGCAGCTTAAAGGGAGGGCCACAGGGGACCTACAATGAGCAGTTCTTC

d_gene: TRBD2
v_gene: TRBV4-2
j_gene: TRBJ2-3
abundance: few
CDR3aa: CASSQELAGVTDTQYF
CDR3nt: TGTGCCAGCAGCCAAGAACTAGCGGGGGTCACAGATACGCAGTATTTT

d_gene: NA
v_gene: TRBV27
j_gene: TRBJ1-4
abundance: NA
CDR3aa: CASSLNMGTGKLFF
CDR3nt: TGTGCCAGCAGTCTTAATATGGGGACGGGAAAACTGTTTTTT

d_gene: TRBD2
v_gene: TRBV28
j_gene: TRBJ2-7
abundance: NA
CDR3aa: CASSLQRQGGEQYF
CDR3nt: TGTGCCAGCAGTTTGCAACGCCAGGGAGGGGAGCAGTACTTC

d_gene: NA
v_gene: TRBV4-3
j_gene: TRBJ2-6
abundance: NA
CDR3aa: CASSQEIPGWGSGANVLTF
CDR3nt: TGCGCCAGCAGCCAAGAAATCCCAGGGTGGGGCTCTGGGGCCAACGTCCTGACTTTC

d_gene: TRBD1
v_gene: TRBV29-1
j_gene: TRBJ1-1
abundance: many
CDR3aa: CSVWTGMSTEAFF
CDR3nt: TGCAGCGTATGGACAGGTATGTCCACTGAAGCTTTCTTT

d_gene: NA
v_gene: TRBV12-5
j_gene: TRBJ1-2
abundance: NA
CDR3aa: CASGEDGPFYGYTF
CDR3nt: TGTGCTAGTGGGGAGGACGGTCCGTTTTATGGCTACACCTTC

d_gene: NA
v_gene: TRBV15
j_gene: TRBJ1-5
abundance: few
CDR3aa: CATSRDRGSAGPQHF
CDR3nt: TGTGCCACCAGCAGAGATCGGGGGTCCGCCGGGCCCCAGCATTTT

d_gene: NA
v_gene: TRBV7-6
j_gene: TRBJ2-2
abundance: NA
CDR3aa: CASSPQGRLTGELFF
CDR3nt: TGTGCCAGCAGTCCACAGGGTCGTCTAACCGGGGAGCTGTTTTTT

d_gene: NA
v_gene: TRBV30
j_gene: TRBJ2-7
abundance: few
CDR3aa: CAWSQGGTSYEQYF
CDR3nt: TGTGCCTGGAGTCAGGGCGGGACCTCCTACGAGCAGTACTTC

d_gene: TRBD1
v_gene: TRBV7-9
j_gene: TRBJ2-1
abundance: few
CDR3aa: CASSLGQGAVNEQFF
CDR3nt: TGTGCCAGCAGCCTGGGACAGGGGGCCGTCAATGAGCAGTTCTTC

d_gene: NA
v_gene: TRBV12-3/TRBV12-4
j_gene: TRBJ2-7
abundance: many
CDR3aa: CASRLAYEQYF
CDR3nt: TGTGCCAGCAGACTAGCCTACGAGCAGTACTTC

d_gene: NA
v_gene: TRBV20-1
j_gene: TRBJ1-6
abundance: NA
CDR3aa: CSAGGRRDSPLHF
CDR3nt: TGCAGTGCGGGGGGACGAAGGGATTCACCCCTCCACTTT

d_gene: TRBD1
v_gene: TRBV14
j_gene: TRBJ2-7
abundance: many
CDR3aa: CASSHGQGYEQYF
CDR3nt: TGTGCCAGCAGCCACGGACAGGGCTACGAGCAGTACTTC

d_gene: TRBD1
v_gene: TRBV10-2
j_gene: TRBJ2-2
abundance: few
CDR3aa: CAGQADRVAGELFF
CDR3nt: TGCGCCGGCCAGGCCGACAGGGTAGCCGGGGAGCTGTTTTTT

d_gene: NA
v_gene: TRBV11-2
j_gene: TRBJ2-1
abundance: many
CDR3aa: CASSYDQETYNEQFF
CDR3nt: TGTGCCAGCAGCTACGACCAGGAGACCTACAATGAGCAGTTCTTC

d_gene: NA
v_gene: TRBV15
j_gene: TRBJ2-6
abundance: NA
CDR3aa: CATSPEGAFDWGANVLTF
CDR3nt: TGTGCCACCAGCCCGGAGGGGGCCTTCGATTGGGGGGCCAACGTCCTGACTTTC

d_gene: NA
v_gene: TRBV3-1
j_gene: TRBJ1-2
abundance: few
CDR3aa: CASSQVAPGNGYTF
CDR3nt: TGTGCCAGCAGCCAAGTAGCACCGGGGAATGGCTACACCTTC

d_gene: TRBD1
v_gene: TRBV15
j_gene: TRBJ1-2
abundance: few
CDR3aa: CATSDRQGGYGYTF
CDR3nt: TGTGCCACCAGTGATCGACAGGGTGGCTATGGCTACACCTTC

d_gene: NA
v_gene: TRBV10-3
j_gene: TRBJ2-5
abundance: few
CDR3aa: CAISESKGIQETQYF
CDR3nt: TGTGCCATCAGTGAGTCGAAGGGAATACAAGAGACCCAGTACTTC

d_gene: NA
v_gene: TRBV4-3
j_gene: TRBJ1-3
abundance: NA
CDR3aa: CASSQVETAFSGNTIYF
CDR3nt: TGCGCCAGCAGCCAAGTTGAGACAGCATTCTCTGGAAACACCATATATTTT

d_gene: NA
v_gene: TRBV4-3
j_gene: TRBJ2-7
abundance: NA
CDR3aa: CASSQDLPRSSSYEQYF
CDR3nt: TGCGCCAGCAGCCAAGATCTTCCCCGTTCCAGCTCCTACGAGCAGTACTTC